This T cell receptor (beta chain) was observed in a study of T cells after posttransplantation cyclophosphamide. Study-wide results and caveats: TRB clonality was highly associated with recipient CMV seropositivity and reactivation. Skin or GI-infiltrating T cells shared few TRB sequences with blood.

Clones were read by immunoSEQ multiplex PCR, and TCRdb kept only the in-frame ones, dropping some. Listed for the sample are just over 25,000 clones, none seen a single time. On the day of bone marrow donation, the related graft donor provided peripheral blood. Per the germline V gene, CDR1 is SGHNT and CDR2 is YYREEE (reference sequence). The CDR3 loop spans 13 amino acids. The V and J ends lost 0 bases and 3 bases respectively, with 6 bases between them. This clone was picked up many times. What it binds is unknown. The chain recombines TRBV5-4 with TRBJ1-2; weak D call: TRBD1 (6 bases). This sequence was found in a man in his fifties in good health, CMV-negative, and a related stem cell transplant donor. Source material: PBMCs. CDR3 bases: TGTGCCAGCAGCTTGGACAGGGACTATGGCTACACCTTC. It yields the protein CASSLDRDYGYTF.